Listed here are 24 T cell receptor beta chains from one sample, sequenced in a study of PD-L1 blockade in urothelial cancer (dated by TCRdb to about 2017). The library relied on the immunoSEQ multiplex PCR assay. TCRdb mirrors the immuneACCESS table, restricted to in-frame sequences. Some clones are absent from its copies; in checked studies, under half trace to an unresolved V gene, and the reason for the others is unknown. The sample table contains over 45,000 clones; only one count was recorded for more than 70% of them. Clones ranked in the top ten supply roughly 2.8% of the sample. The material was PBMCs, obtained around atezolizumab (anti-PD-L1) treatment. The receptors were gathered from a man aged 50-60 years with urothelial cancer.

The chain uses TRBV5-5 and TRBJ2-5; 8 nucleotides match TRBD1. The germline gives CDR1 SGHKS, CDR2 YYEKEE (reference sequence). The CDR3 sequence is 14 residues long. Losses at the gene ends were 1 base for V and 4 bases for J; bases not matched to a gene: 3. CDR3 sequence: CASSLQGARETQYF. CDR3 nucleotide sequence: TGTGCCAGCAGCTTGCAGGGGGCGAGAGAGACCCAGTACTTC.

The V call is TRBV11-2, the J call TRBJ1-5; D is unresolved. Germline V gives CDR1 SGHAT, CDR2 FQNNGV. This CDR3 has 13 residues. The V and J ends lost 0 bases and 5 bases respectively, with 5 bases between them. CDR3 loop: CASSLDRDQPQHF. CDR3 DNA: TGTGCCAGCAGCTTAGACCGAGATCAGCCCCAGCATTTT.

This chain connects TRBV6-6 to TRBJ1-1; no clear D. The CDR3 has 15 residues. V lost 8 bases and J 4 bases, leaving 20 bases between the germline ends. Germline V gives CDR1 MNHNY, CDR2 SVGAGI (reference sequence). CDR3 coding DNA: TGTGCCAGCCCTCCCCCGGGATTGGCTTTCACTGAAGCTTTCTTT. Its protein is CASPPPGLAFTEAFF.

V and J are TRBV15 and TRBJ2-5; 7 bases fit TRBD1. J lost 1 base, V lost 4 bases, and 6 bases had no gene match. Germline CDR1 and CDR2: LNHNV and YYDKDF (reference sequence). The CDR3 is 15 residues long. The CDR3 reads CATSIRQGLQETQYF. The DNA for the CDR3 is TGTGCCACCAGCATCCGACAGGGCCTCCAAGAGACCCAGTACTTC.

This sequence joins TRBV7-9 and TRBJ2-7, with 11 bases that match TRBD2. The germline V gene encodes CDR1 SEHNR and CDR2 FQNEAQ (reference sequence). V was clipped by 5 bases and J by 7 bases; unmatched bases: 13. This CDR3 has 16 residues. CDR3 DNA: TGTGCCAGCAGCCGACTAGCGGGAACCAGCAGGGGGGAGCAGTACTTC. Protein product: CASSRLAGTSRGEQYF.

Turning to this clone: Additional DNA sequences in this sample encode the identical CDR3. The chain joins TRBV25-1 to TRBJ1-1, with D tentatively TRBD1 (5 bases). This CDR3 contains 13 residues. Germline V gene lookup returns CDR1 MGHDK and CDR2 SYGVNS. Trimming removed 4 bases at V and 3 bases at J, with 9 bases between. The CDR3 loop is CASSGQGYTEAFF. The CDR3 DNA follows: TGTGCCAGCAGTGGGCAGGGTTACACTGAAGCTTTCTTT.

The chain carries TRBV6-6 and TRBJ1-1; tentatively, D is TRBD1 (5 bases). CDR3 length equals 13 residues. CDR1 is MNHNY, CDR2 SVGAGI, per germline (reference sequence). The germline V and J ends were trimmed by 5 bases and 5 bases, with 12 bases remaining between them. CDR3 sequence reads: CASSPQEGTEAFF. CDR3 sequence (DNA): TGTGCCAGCAGTCCCCAGGAGGGGACTGAAGCTTTCTTT.

This clone showed up just once. The chain joins TRBV5-4 to TRBJ2-1; 12 bases are shared with TRBD2. J lost 7 bases, V lost 2 bases, and 13 bases had no gene match. This CDR3 has 18 amino acids. Germline V gene sequence: CDR1 SGHNT, CDR2 YYREEE (reference sequence). In DNA, the CDR3 is TGTGCCAGCAGCTTAGGACTAGCGGGATCAGTCAGTGGGAATGAGCAGTTCTTC. This sequence encodes CASSLGLAGSVSGNEQFF.

The chain uses TRBV30 and TRBJ2-7; 8 bases are shared with TRBD2. The CDR3 has 14 amino acids. In germline, CDR1 is GTSNPN, CDR2 SVGIG (reference sequence). Trimming cost V 0 bases and J 0 bases; bases outside gene matches: 1. Written as DNA, the CDR3 is TGTGCCTGGAGTGTTACTAGCGGCTCCTACGAGCAGTACTTC. Translating gives CAWSVTSGSYEQYF.

This chain joins TRBV5-1 and TRBJ2-7; 14 bases line up with TRBD2. J gave up 0 bases and V 3 bases, and 8 bases lay outside the gene matches. The CDR3 covers 18 residues. Per germline, CDR1 SGHRS and CDR2 YFSETQ. CDR3 amino acids: CASSSGLAGGPSSYEQYF. The CDR3 DNA sequence: TGCGCCAGCAGCTCCGGACTAGCGGGAGGCCCAAGCTCCTACGAGCAGTACTTC.

V and J are TRBV27 and TRBJ2-5; 10 positions agree with TRBD2. Germline trimming cut 8 bases from V and 3 bases from J; bases unmatched to any gene: 12. Germline lookup yields CDR1 MNHEY and CDR2 SMNVEV (reference sequence). The CDR3 has 16 residues. CDR3 nucleotide sequence: TGTGCCAGCGGATCCCCCAGGACTAGCGGAAAAGAGACCCAGTACTTC. Residues: CASGSPRTSGKETQYF.

J is TRBJ1-5 and V is TRBV28; D ambiguous. V lost 4 bases and J lost 5, with 9 bases in between. Germline CDR1 reads MDHEN; CDR2 reads SYDVKM. This CDR3 comprises 13 residues. The CDR3 coding sequence is TGTGCCAGCAGTTCAAACAGACATCAGCCCCAGCATTTT. Translated: CASSSNRHQPQHF.

The chain has TRBV19 and TRBJ1-1; 10 bases fit TRBD1. CDR1 and CDR2 from the germline V gene are LNHDA and SQIVND (reference sequence). CDR3 length equals 13 residues. V dropped 11 bases and J dropped 6; count of bases not matched to a gene: 9. The CDR3 spells CAVRGTGEAEAFF. The CDR3 nucleotides are TGTGCCGTCAGGGGGACAGGGGAGGCTGAAGCTTTCTTT.

This clone has a handful of counts. This sequence joins TRBV5-5 and TRBJ1-3; no firm D call. The CDR3 is 13 residues long. The V end was cut by 4 bases, the J end by 4 bases, with 9 bases between. The germline V gene encodes CDR1 SGHKS and CDR2 YYEKEE (reference sequence). CDR3 DNA: TGTGCCAGCAGCCTAAGTTTGGGAAACACCATATATTTT. Its translation: CASSLSLGNTIYF.

The chain is built from TRBV2 and TRBJ1-2; 7 bases match TRBD1. Germline values: CDR1 SNHLY, CDR2 FYNNEI. CDR3 length equals 15 residues. V lost 1 base and J lost 4; bases outside the gene matches: 6. The CDR3 spells CASSEGRGQIYGYTF. CDR3 DNA sequence: TGTGCCAGCAGTGAAGGAAGGGGACAGATCTATGGCTACACCTTC.

This clone was observed a handful of times. The chain carries TRBV5-1 and TRBJ2-7, with 9 bases aligning to TRBD2. This CDR3 has 15 amino acids. The germline CDR1 and CDR2 sequences are SGHRS and YFSETQ. V trimming: 5 bases; J trimming: 6 bases; junction bases outside the gene matches: 12. The CDR3 protein is CASRPDSGRGPEQYF. The DNA of the CDR3 is TGCGCCAGCAGGCCTGATAGCGGGAGAGGACCCGAGCAGTACTTC.

J is TRBJ1-4 and V is TRBV5-3; TRBD1 is a possible D gene (5 bases). Being an ORF, TRBV5-3 has a function that is uncertain. V lost 3 bases and J lost 12, with 12 bases in between. This CDR3 has 12 residues. In nucleotides, the CDR3 is TGTGCCAGAAGCTCTTACACGGGGGAACTGTTTTTT. Amino acids: CARSSYTGELFF.

V and J are TRBV13 and TRBJ1-2; D is undetermined. The CDR3 is 13 amino acids. From germline, CDR1 is PRHDT and CDR2 FYEKMQ (reference sequence). V shed 5 bases and J shed 6 bases, with 13 bases lying between them. CDR3 DNA sequence: TGTGCCAGCAGCATTCAGGAGGTGGATGGCTACACCTTC. This translates into CASSIQEVDGYTF.

J is TRBJ2-7 and V is TRBV28; 7 bases line up with TRBD2. The V gene's germline CDR1 is MDHEN and CDR2 SYDVKM. Trimming removed 1 base from V and 4 bases from J; junction bases left unmatched: 10. The CDR3 is 16 amino acids. CDR3 bases: TGTGCCAGCAGTTTATTGGGCGGGAGCGCCGGGTACGAGCAGTACTTC. This codes for CASSLLGGSAGYEQYF.

V usage is TRBV11-3 and J usage is TRBJ1-1; unclear D gene. V was trimmed by 5 bases and J by 1 base, leaving 5 bases between them. In germline, CDR1 is SGHNT, CDR2 YENEEA. This CDR3 contains 12 residues. CDR3 DNA sequence: TGTGCCAGCAGCCACAGGAACACTGAAGCTTTCTTT. As protein: CASSHRNTEAFF.

The chain has TRBV28 and TRBJ2-1, with TRBD1 matching over 11 bases. The CDR3 runs to 15 residues. J lost 6 bases, V lost 5 bases, and 6 bases had no gene match. Germline values: CDR1 MDHEN, CDR2 SYDVKM. The CDR3 DNA sequence: TGTGCCAGCAGTCCCCTCGGGACAGGGGGCAATGAGCAGTTCTTC. Translation: CASSPLGTGGNEQFF.

The chain employs TRBV28 and TRBJ2-7, with D maybe TRBD1 (7 bases). The germline gives CDR1 MDHEN, CDR2 SYDVKM. The CDR3 consists of 15 residues. The V end was cut by 4 bases, the J end by 1 base, with 14 bases between. CDR3 bases: TGTGCCAGCAGTTCGGGCGGGACAGCGTCCTACGAGCAGTACTTC. Translated, it gives CASSSGGTASYEQYF.

The V call is TRBV9, the J call TRBJ1-1, with D possibly matching TRBD1 (6 bases). The ends were cut back, 8 bases at V and 1 base at J, with 12 bases in the middle. The germline CDR1 and CDR2 sequences are SGDLS and YYNGEE. CDR3 length: 13 residues. CDR3 amino acids: CARIQGANTEAFF. The CDR3 region has the DNA TGTGCCAGAATACAGGGAGCGAACACTGAAGCTTTCTTT.

This rearrangement joins TRBV2 to TRBJ1-2; D gene unclear. The CDR3 consists of 15 residues. CDR1 is SNHLY and CDR2 is FYNNEI in the germline V gene. The germline V and J ends were trimmed by 0 bases and 8 bases, with 16 bases remaining between them. The CDR3 sequence is CASSEANTGGYGYTF. CDR3 DNA sequence: TGTGCCAGCAGTGAAGCGAACACGGGAGGGTACGGCTACACCTTC. The full variable domain, completed using reference TRBV2 and TRBJ1-2, is EPEVTQTPSHQVTQMGQEVILRCVPISNHLYFYWYRQILGQKVEFLVSFYNNEISEKSEIFDDQFSVERPDGSNFTLKIRSTKLEDSAMYFCASSEANTGGYGYTFGSGTRLTVV.